One and the same sample provided the 10 T cell receptor beta chains below, sequenced in a study of T cells expressing NK-cell markers (dated by TCRdb to the early 2020s). Libraries were prepared through 5' RACE. Instrument on record: Illumina HiSeq 2000. The reads went through TCRdb reprocessing, and each CDR3 protein sequence gets one entry with no DNA. The table for this sample records a few hundred thousand distinct CDR3 sequences. Under 1.5% of the sample comes from the top ten. Specimen: blood T cells: a sorted CD56 or NKG2C T cell subset, CD4+ or CD8+ T cells, or bulk PBMC T cells (not recorded which). These receptors all come from a woman between 45 and 60 years old in good health. Donor details come from another sample of the same person, matched by shared clones.

The chain joins TRBV11-3 to TRBJ2-1; TCRdb designates TRBD2, a call that cannot be tested without DNA. CDR3 size: 16 residues. From germline, CDR1 is SGHNT and CDR2 YENEEA. The CDR3 here is CASSLHPAHSSNEQFF.

V and J are TRBV7-9 and TRBJ1-5; the TCRdb call, TRBD1, lacks DNA for checking. The CDR3 loop spans 15 amino acids. Germline-derived CDR1 and CDR2 are SEHNR and FQNEAQ (reference sequence). The CDR3 protein is CASSFGGQVDQPQHF.

V usage is TRBV2 and J usage is TRBJ1-2. CDR1 SNHLY and CDR2 FYNNEI come from the germline V gene. The CDR3 covers 13 residues. CDR3 protein: CASRSGSEGGYTF.

This rearrangement joins TRBV7-9 to TRBJ2-2; TCRdb reports TRBD2, a call that lacks DNA to check it against. This CDR3 has 18 amino acids. Germline V gene lookup returns CDR1 SEHNR and CDR2 FQNEAQ (reference sequence). The CDR3 protein is CASSRPARLAGVSGELFF.

The J gene is TRBJ2-1, the V gene TRBV5-1; TCRdb reports TRBD2, a call that lacks DNA to check it against. The CDR3 spans 13 residues. Germline CDR1 reads SGHRS; CDR2 reads YFSETQ. This CDR3 reads CASSLVGLSEQFF.

V usage is TRBV19 and J usage is TRBJ1-4; no DNA is available, so the TRBD1 call from TCRdb remains unchecked. Germline V gene data show CDR1 as LNHDA and CDR2 as SQIVND (reference sequence). This CDR3 has 16 amino acids. The CDR3 sequence: CASSTPVTGTNEKLFF. Full variable domain (rest looked up from reference TRBV19 and TRBJ1-4): DGGITQSPKYLFRKEGQNVTLSCEQNLNHDAMYWYRQDPGQGLRLIYYSQIVNDFQKGDIAEGYSVSREKKESFPLTVTSAQKNPTAFYLCASSTPVTGTNEKLFFGSGTQLSVL.

This sequence joins TRBV6-6 and TRBJ2-6; lacking DNA, the TRBD2 call made by TCRdb goes unchecked. CDR1 and CDR2 (germline): MNHNY, SVGAGI (reference sequence). The CDR3 extends over 18 amino acids. The CDR3 sequence is CASIGTSGFPSGANVLTF.

CDR3 in amino acids: CASSLGARGYDEKLFF. The chain uses TRBV5-1 and TRBJ1-4; the TRBD1 assignment by TCRdb is unverifiable without DNA. The germline V gene has CDR1 SGHRS and CDR2 YFSETQ. This CDR3 has 16 amino acids. The variable domain in full, completed from reference TRBV5-1 and TRBJ1-4, reads KAGVTQTPRYLIKTRGQQVTLSCSPISGHRSVSWYQQTPGQGLQFLFEYFSETQRNKGNFPGRFSGRQFSNSRSEMNVSTLELGDSALYLCASSLGARGYDEKLFFGSGTQLSVL.

J is TRBJ1-2 and V is TRBV4-1; TCRdb outputs TRBD1, but without DNA this stays unchecked. Per germline, CDR1 MGHRA and CDR2 YSYEKL. The CDR3 has 13 residues. This chain's CDR3 is CASRKNWGVMKTF.

The genes are TRBV4-1 and TRBJ2-1. Germline-derived CDR1 and CDR2 are MGHRA and YSYEKL. CDR3 length: 13 amino acids. This CDR3 is CASSQERGNEQFF.